The 30 T cell receptor beta chains below all came from one sample that was sequenced in a study of cytomegalovirus exposure and HLA in healthy donors. The PCR ran on 60 Vbeta and 13 Jbeta primers. Libraries were prepared by immunoSEQ multiplex PCR; TCRdb keeps only in-frame clonotypes and omits some of them. The table shows 200,000 to 250,000 clones, with 70% to 85% occurring only once. Input material: PBMCs. The receptor source for this set is a woman aged 35 to 49 in good health and CMV-seronegative.

V gene TRBV5-1 combines with J gene TRBJ2-3, with a tentative D call TRBD1 (5 bases). The CDR3 has 14 residues. V lost 0 bases and J 4 bases, leaving 9 bases between the germline ends. The germline gives CDR1 SGHRS, CDR2 YFSETQ. The CDR3 region has the DNA TGCGCCAGCAGCTTGGTATGGGGCCCAGATACGCAGTATTTT. Amino acid sequence: CASSLVWGPDTQYF.

The gene calls are TRBV4-3 and TRBJ2-7; tentative D call: TRBD1 (5 bases). V was trimmed by 1 base and J by 0 bases, leaving 16 bases between them. This CDR3 region has 17 residues. CDR1 LGHNA and CDR2 YSLEER come from the germline V gene. CDR3 DNA: TGCGCCAGCAGCCAAGGGGTTCTGGACAAAGTCTCCTACGAGCAGTACTTC. Encoded protein: CASSQGVLDKVSYEQYF.

The rearrangement uses TRBV18 and TRBJ1-4; D is unclear. V lost 3 bases, J lost 8 bases, and 13 bases lay in between. The CDR3 contains 14 residues. Germline V gene lookup returns CDR1 KGHSH and CDR2 LQKENI. In nucleotides, the CDR3 is TGTGCCAGCTCACCCCCCTCGCAGGAAGAAAAACTGTTTTTT. Amino acid sequence: CASSPPSQEEKLFF.

The chain has TRBV5-4 and TRBJ2-2, with 7 bases lining up with TRBD1. From germline, CDR1 is SGHNT and CDR2 YYREEE (reference sequence). V lost 4 bases, J lost 1 base, and 7 bases stayed unmatched. This CDR3 is 16 amino acids long. The CDR3 region is CASSPTGRGNTGELFF. As DNA, the CDR3 is TGTGCCAGCAGCCCGACAGGGAGAGGGAACACCGGGGAGCTGTTTTTT.

The chain has TRBV5-5 and TRBJ2-7; weak D call: TRBD2 (6 bases). CDR3 length: 12 amino acids. V was trimmed by 2 bases and J by 5 bases, leaving 8 bases between them. Germline CDR1 reads SGHKS; CDR2 reads YYEKEE (reference sequence). The CDR3 protein is CASSLSGDEQYF. In DNA form, the CDR3 reads TGTGCCAGCAGCTTATCGGGAGACGAGCAGTACTTC.

The gene calls are TRBV6-5 and TRBJ2-5; 7 bases align to TRBD1. CDR3 length: 13 amino acids. The trim removed 6 bases at V and 9 bases at J, leaving 10 bases unmatched. CDR1 MNHEY and CDR2 SVGAGI come from the germline V gene. The CDR3 DNA sequence: TGTGCCAGCAGCCCCGGGACAGATTTGGCCCAGTACTTC. Residues: CASSPGTDLAQYF.

This clone was counted only a few times. The rearrangement uses TRBV6-5 and TRBJ2-7, with TRBD1 matching 8 bases. The CDR3 spans 14 residues. Losses at the gene ends were 8 bases for V and 0 bases for J; bases not matched to a gene: 6. CDR1 is MNHEY, CDR2 SVGAGI, per germline. DNA for the CDR3: TGTGCCAGCCAAAGGGGACAGGTCTCCTACGAGCAGTACTTC. Translation: CASQRGQVSYEQYF.

The gene calls are TRBV5-1 and TRBJ1-3; the D gene is possibly TRBD1 (5 bases). Deletions cut 6 bases from V and 0 bases from J, with 16 bases between. The CDR3 extends over 16 amino acids. Germline V lookup: CDR1 SGHRS, CDR2 YFSETQ. CDR3 in DNA: TGCGCCAGCACATCGGGGGGGTTGAGCTCTGGAAACACCATATATTTT. This codes for CASTSGGLSSGNTIYF.

This rearrangement joins TRBV10-3 to TRBJ1-5; D remains unclear. The CDR3 consists of 13 residues. V was shortened by 0 bases and J by 7 bases, with 7 bases between the two germline ends. Germline loops: CDR1 ENHRY, CDR2 SYGVKD. The CDR3 loop reads CAISESEAQPQHF. The CDR3 DNA sequence: TGTGCCATCAGTGAGTCGGAGGCCCAGCCCCAGCATTTT.

V gene TRBV28 combines with J gene TRBJ1-3; D is unresolved. Per the germline V gene, CDR1 is MDHEN and CDR2 is SYDVKM. The CDR3 runs to 12 residues. V lost 5 bases and J 7 bases, leaving 9 bases between the germline ends. For the CDR3, the DNA is TGTGCCAGCAGTGCAACAGCTAACACCATATATTTT. This encodes CASSATANTIYF.

The V call is TRBV5-4, the J call TRBJ1-1, with D possibly TRBD1 on 5 matching bases. V was trimmed by 0 bases and J by 2 bases, leaving 11 bases between them. This CDR3 is 15 amino acids long. Germline-derived CDR1 and CDR2 are SGHNT and YYREEE (reference sequence). The CDR3 loop reads CASSLEAGVNTEAFF. DNA of the CDR3: TGTGCCAGCAGCTTGGAGGCGGGGGTAAACACTGAAGCTTTCTTT.

The chain carries TRBV25-1 and TRBJ2-3; TRBD2 agrees at 9 bases. Germline V gene lookup returns CDR1 MGHDK and CDR2 SYGVNS. The CDR3 covers 18 residues. The J segment lost 0 bases and the V segment lost 6 bases, leaving 13 bases of the junction unmatched. The CDR3 DNA is TGTGCCAGCAGAGGGGTGGGAGCGGGGGGCACGAGCACAGATACGCAGTATTTT. Encoded protein: CASRGVGAGGTSTDTQYF. The full variable domain, completed using reference TRBV25-1 and TRBJ2-3, is EADIYQTPRYLVIGTGKKITLECSQTMGHDKMYWYQQDPGMELHLIHYSYGVNSTEKGDLSSESTVSRIRTEHFPLTLESARPSHTSQYLCASRGVGAGGTSTDTQYFGPGTRLTVL.

This sequence joins TRBV19 and TRBJ2-5; 12 bases agree with TRBD2. CDR3 length: 15 residues. CDR1 is LNHDA, CDR2 SQIVND, per germline (reference sequence). J gave up 3 bases and V 4 bases, and 3 bases lay outside the gene matches. For the CDR3, the DNA is TGTGCCAGTAGTACTCGACTAGCGGGGGAAGAGACCCAGTACTTC. Translation gives CASSTRLAGEETQYF.

This clone was detected once. CDR3 region: CASSLGGFSYNEQFF. The CDR3, as DNA: TGCGCCAGCAGCTTGGGGGGCTTCTCCTACAATGAGCAGTTCTTC. The chain combines TRBV5-1 with TRBJ2-1; D perhaps matches TRBD1 (5 bases). Per germline, CDR1 SGHRS and CDR2 YFSETQ. The CDR3 runs to 15 residues. V was shortened by 0 bases and J by 0 bases, with 7 bases between the two germline ends.

This chain joins TRBV7-3 and TRBJ2-2; possibly TRBD2 for D (5 bases). This CDR3 is 16 amino acids long. Germline V lookup: CDR1 SGHTA, CDR2 FQGTGA. V lost 1 base to trimming and J lost 1 base, with 10 bases between them. CDR3 in DNA: TGTGCCAGCAGCTTAAGGGGAGTGCTGAACACCGGGGAGCTGTTTTTT. This codes for CASSLRGVLNTGELFF.

J is TRBJ2-3 and V is TRBV7-8; D is possibly TRBD1 (6 bases). CDR1 and CDR2 from the germline V gene are SGHVS and FQNEAQ. Trimming left V 1 base short and J 0 bases short, with 11 bases between. This CDR3 comprises 16 residues. The CDR3 sequence: CASSLVRTASTDTQYF. As DNA, the CDR3 is TGTGCCAGCAGCTTAGTCCGGACAGCTAGCACAGATACGCAGTATTTT.

This clone was seen many times. This rearrangement joins TRBV10-3 to TRBJ1-5, with D maybe TRBD1 (5 bases). V was pared by 0 bases and J by 1 base, with 10 bases between. CDR1 ENHRY and CDR2 SYGVKD come from the germline V gene. The CDR3 extends over 16 amino acids. The CDR3 coding sequence is TGTGCCATCAGTGAGTCGTGGAGGGGAAGCAATCAGCCCCAGCATTTT. It is translated as CAISESWRGSNQPQHF.

This chain joins TRBV5-6 and TRBJ1-1; a weak D match, TRBD1 (6 bases). CDR1 and CDR2 (germline): SGHDT, YYEEEE. Trimming stripped 0 bases from V and 5 bases from J, with 8 bases between. This CDR3 comprises 13 residues. The CDR3 sequence is CASSLDRGTEAFF. The CDR3 nucleotides read TGTGCCAGCAGCTTGGATAGGGGGACTGAAGCTTTCTTT.

This clone occurred once. The chain combines TRBV6-1 with TRBJ2-7, with 7 bases fitting TRBD1. The J segment lost 2 bases and the V segment lost 11 bases, leaving 12 bases of the junction unmatched. This CDR3 has 14 residues. Germline-derived CDR1 and CDR2 are MNHNS and SASEGT. The CDR3 coding sequence is TGTGCCCACCAAACAGGGGAATTCCCCTACGAGCAGTACTTC. Encoded protein: CAHQTGEFPYEQYF.

The gene calls are TRBV27 and TRBJ2-1; TRBD2 aligns across 12 bases. This CDR3 has 14 amino acids. Germline V gene data show CDR1 as MNHEY and CDR2 as SMNVEV (reference sequence). V shed 3 bases, J shed 9 bases, and the junction held 3 bases outside the gene matches. CDR3 DNA: TGTGCCAGCAGTTTCCTAGCGGGGGGGACTGAGCAGTTCTTC. This sequence encodes CASSFLAGGTEQFF.

This chain connects TRBV9 to TRBJ2-3; 9 bases align to TRBD2. Trimming removed 0 bases from V and 4 bases from J; junction bases left unmatched: 0. Germline values: CDR1 SGDLS, CDR2 YYNGEE. The CDR3 is 14 amino acids. CDR3 amino acids: CASSVGLAADTQYF. In nucleotides, the CDR3 is TGTGCCAGCAGCGTAGGACTAGCGGCAGATACGCAGTATTTT.

The chain joins TRBV5-4 to TRBJ2-5; D is uncertain. V was cut by 0 bases and J by 1 base, with 4 bases left in between. CDR1 is SGHNT, CDR2 YYREEE, per germline (reference sequence). The CDR3 consists of 13 residues. The CDR3, as DNA: TGTGCCAGCAGCTTGGGACTCCAAGAGACCCAGTACTTC. This sequence encodes CASSLGLQETQYF.

This chain links TRBV18 with TRBJ1-4; D is ambiguous. V lost 6 bases and J 7 bases, leaving 15 bases between the germline ends. Germline V lookup: CDR1 KGHSH, CDR2 LQKENI. This CDR3 region has 14 residues. CDR3 residues: CASSYDLSGEKLFF. The CDR3 bases are TGTGCCAGCTCGTACGACCTAAGCGGTGAAAAACTGTTTTTT. The full variable domain, rest sourced from reference TRBV18 and TRBJ1-4, is NAGVMQNPRHLVRRRGQEARLRCSPMKGHSHVYWYRQLPEEGLKFMVYLQKENIIDESGMPKERFSAEFPKEGPSILRIQQVVRGDSAAYFCASSYDLSGEKLFFGSGTQLSVL.

The chain combines TRBV30 with TRBJ2-2, with D possibly TRBD1 on 5 matching bases. Germline CDR1 reads GTSNPN; CDR2 reads SVGIG (reference sequence). V was trimmed by 0 bases and J by 3 bases, leaving 17 bases between them. This CDR3 is 17 amino acids long. The CDR3 DNA reads TGTGCCTGGAGTGTCCTGGCAGGGCAGTGGTACACCGGGGAGCTGTTTTTT. As protein: CAWSVLAGQWYTGELFF.

V gene TRBV5-1 combines with J gene TRBJ2-2; no firm D call. V shed 0 bases and J shed 2 bases, with 5 bases lying between them. This CDR3 has 14 amino acids. The germline V gene encodes CDR1 SGHRS and CDR2 YFSETQ. CDR3 sequence (DNA): TGCGCCAGCAGCTTGGGTTCAAACACCGGGGAGCTGTTTTTT. Its translation: CASSLGSNTGELFF. The variable domain in full, with the rest retrieved from reference TRBV5-1 and TRBJ2-2, is KAGVTQTPRYLIKTRGQQVTLSCSPISGHRSVSWYQQTPGQGLQFLFEYFSETQRNKGNFPGRFSGRQFSNSRSEMNVSTLELGDSALYLCASSLGSNTGELFFGEGSRLTVL.

The gene calls are TRBV27 and TRBJ2-7; D possibly corresponds to TRBD1 (6 bases). CDR3 length: 13 residues. Germline-derived CDR1 and CDR2 are MNHEY and SMNVEV (reference sequence). V was trimmed by 4 bases and J by 3 bases, leaving 10 bases between them. CDR3 residues: CASSYGDIYEQYF. For the CDR3, the DNA is TGTGCCAGCAGTTACGGGGACATCTACGAGCAGTACTTC.

This chain links TRBV5-1 with TRBJ2-7, with D unresolved. The CDR3 totals 16 residues. V lost 0 bases to trimming and J lost 2 bases, with 15 bases between them. Germline V gene data show CDR1 as SGHRS and CDR2 as YFSETQ. The CDR3, as DNA: TGCGCCAGCAGCTTGGTCGCAGGTGGTTCCGCCTACGAGCAGTACTTC. This translates into CASSLVAGGSAYEQYF.

This clone has just one count. The chain combines TRBV30 with TRBJ2-7, with D possibly matching TRBD2 (6 bases). Germline V gene sequence: CDR1 GTSNPN, CDR2 SVGIG (reference sequence). The germline V and J ends were trimmed by 7 bases and 7 bases, with 20 bases remaining between them. The CDR3 totals 13 residues. CDR3 amino acids: CALTSGSLSEQYF. The CDR3 nucleotides are TGTGCCTTGACATCCGGGAGTTTGAGTGAGCAGTACTTC.

This clone was detected once. This sequence joins TRBV6-5 and TRBJ2-3; possibly TRBD1 for D (5 bases). The germline gives CDR1 MNHEY, CDR2 SVGAGI. This CDR3 has 15 residues. Trimming stripped 6 bases from V and 0 bases from J, with 13 bases between. CDR3 sequence: CASSLRDSSTDTQYF. The DNA of the CDR3 is TGTGCCAGCAGCCTCAGAGACAGTAGCACAGATACGCAGTATTTT.

This clone was found a few times. The chain uses TRBV4-1 and TRBJ1-4, with 7 bases identical to TRBD1. Germline trimming cut 2 bases from V and 4 bases from J; bases unmatched to any gene: 4. CDR3 size: 15 residues. Germline V gene lookup returns CDR1 MGHRA and CDR2 YSYEKL. CDR3: CASSQQSGGNEKLFF. In nucleotides, the CDR3 is TGCGCCAGCAGCCAACAGTCAGGGGGTAATGAAAAACTGTTTTTT.